This entry lists 16 T cell receptor beta chains sequenced from one sample in a study of graft-versus-host responses after intestinal transplantation. TCRdb's copy holds only in-frame clones and misses some; the assay was immunoSEQ multiplex PCR. Among about 50,000 clones, 92% were seen once, and the ten largest hold about 2.5%. No antigen has been assigned to these receptors. The source was unstimulated CD4+ T cells sorted from spleen or lymph node cells, collected before transplant. These receptors were obtained from a human donor who was the organ donor for an intestinal transplant.

The V and J genes are TRBV6-5 and TRBJ2-1; TRBD2 might be the D (5 bases). Germline CDR1 is MNHEY and CDR2 is SVGAGI. CDR3 size: 13 residues. Trimming stripped 4 bases from V and 8 bases from J, with 12 bases between. CDR3 sequence: CASSSDLAYEQFF. CDR3 nucleotide sequence: TGTGCCAGCAGTTCCGATCTAGCATATGAGCAGTTCTTC.

CDR3 amino acids: CARSLGDRENIQYF. For the CDR3, the DNA is TGTGCCAGAAGCTTAGGGGACAGGGAAAACATTCAGTACTTC. The chain carries TRBV5-3 and TRBJ2-4, with 9 bases that match TRBD1. TRBV5-3 is flagged as an ORF with uncertain function. The trim removed 2 bases at V and 5 bases at J, leaving 2 bases unmatched. The CDR3 contains 14 residues.

V usage is TRBV12-5 and J usage is TRBJ2-3; no clear D gene. V lost 3 bases and J 5 bases, leaving 12 bases between the germline ends. Germline V gene sequence: CDR1 LGHNT, CDR2 FRNRAP. The CDR3 extends over 14 amino acids. The CDR3 region is CASGFGLGGDTQYF. The CDR3 bases are TGTGCTAGTGGTTTTGGGCTAGGCGGAGATACGCAGTATTTT.

This chain connects TRBV2 to TRBJ2-5; D unresolved. CDR3 length equals 11 residues. Between the trimmed V and J ends, which lost 4 bases and 4 bases, there was a span of 4 bases. The germline CDR1 and CDR2 sequences are SNHLY and FYNNEI. CDR3 region: CASSVGETQYF. Written as DNA, the CDR3 is TGTGCCAGCAGTGTAGGAGAGACCCAGTACTTC.

The V and J genes are TRBV10-1 and TRBJ2-7; TRBD1 or TRBD2 may be the D gene (7 bases each). Trimming took 8 bases from V and 1 from J, leaving 12 bases between them. Germline V gives CDR1 WNHNN, CDR2 SYGVQD (reference sequence). The CDR3 length is 13 residues. This chain's CDR3 is CASERDRSYEQYF. As DNA, the CDR3 is TGCGCCAGCGAGCGGGACAGATCCTACGAGCAGTACTTC.

V gene TRBV10-1 combines with J gene TRBJ2-6; the D gene is possibly TRBD1 (5 bases). V was shortened by 2 bases and J by 3 bases, with 5 bases between the two germline ends. The CDR3 is 14 amino acids. The germline V gene encodes CDR1 WNHNN and CDR2 SYGVQD (reference sequence). CDR3 protein: CASSEQGGANVLTF. CDR3 nucleotides: TGCGCCAGCAGTGAGCAGGGTGGGGCCAACGTCCTGACTTTC.

This clone was observed once. V gene TRBV4-1 combines with J gene TRBJ1-1; D remains ambiguous. The CDR3 runs 14 residues. Trimming removed 3 bases at V and 5 bases at J, with 13 bases between. Germline CDR1 MGHRA, CDR2 YSYEKL. CDR3 sequence (DNA): TGCGCCAGCAGCCATAGGACGGAGGGAACTGAAGCTTTCTTT. Translated: CASSHRTEGTEAFF.

The CDR3 sequence is CASRAGDSSYNSPLHF. The DNA of the CDR3 is TGTGCCAGCAGGGCCGGGGACAGCTCCTATAATTCACCCCTCCACTTT. The rearrangement uses TRBV2 and TRBJ1-6, with 7 bases lining up with TRBD1. V was pared by 6 bases and J by 0 bases, with 5 bases of the junction left unmatched. Germline V gene data show CDR1 as SNHLY and CDR2 as FYNNEI. The CDR3 loop spans 16 amino acids.

The rearrangement joins TRBV28 to TRBJ2-7, with 11 bases aligning to TRBD2. Trimming took 5 bases from V and 6 from J; bases not matched to a gene: 18. CDR1 MDHEN and CDR2 SYDVKM come from the germline V gene. The CDR3 contains 18 residues. CDR3 DNA sequence: TGTGCCAGCAGTCGCCCGGGACTAGCGGTTCCCAGCTTGGGCGAGCAGTACTTC. Amino acids: CASSRPGLAVPSLGEQYF. Looking up the rest from reference TRBV28 and TRBJ2-7 gives the full variable domain: DVKVTQSSRYLVKRTGEKVFLECVQDMDHENMFWYRQDPGLGLRLIYFSYDVKMKEKGDIPEGYSVSREKKERFSLILESASTNQTSMYLCASSRPGLAVPSLGEQYFGPGTRLTVT.

V gene TRBV6-6 combines with J gene TRBJ2-5, with TRBD2 matching 9 bases. With 4 bases clipped from V and 5 bases from J, the junction kept 5 bases outside the gene matches. This CDR3 spans 14 amino acids. Germline-derived CDR1 and CDR2 are MNHNY and SVGAGI (reference sequence). CDR3 nucleotides: TGTGCCAGCAGTTGGGGCGGGAGGGCGGAGACCCAGTACTTC. The encoded protein is CASSWGGRAETQYF.

Here the CDR3 DNA reads TGCGCCAGCAGCCAAGACCCGGGACTAGCGGGGGTCACCGGGGAGCTGTTTTTT. Amino acid sequence: CASSQDPGLAGVTGELFF. This chain uses TRBV4-1 with TRBJ2-2, with TRBD2 matching over 14 bases. CDR3 length: 18 amino acids. Germline trimming cut 0 bases from V and 4 bases from J; bases unmatched to any gene: 4. Germline CDR1 MGHRA, CDR2 YSYEKL.

The CDR3: CASTPSLRSFPYNEQFF. CDR3 sequence (DNA): TGTGCCAGCACCCCTTCCCTGAGGAGTTTCCCCTACAATGAGCAGTTCTTC. The rearrangement joins TRBV5-6 to TRBJ2-1, with D hard to call. The CDR3 loop spans 17 amino acids. V gave up 6 bases and J gave up 2 bases, with 21 bases separating them. Germline CDR1 is SGHDT and CDR2 is YYEEEE.

The chain joins TRBV11-3 to TRBJ2-2; D is perhaps TRBD2 (5 bases). Trimming stripped 6 bases from V and 1 base from J, with 9 bases between. This CDR3 is built from 14 residues. The germline gives CDR1 SGHNT, CDR2 YENEEA. CDR3 in amino acids: CASRLRENTGELFF. CDR3 bases: TGTGCCAGCAGGTTGAGGGAGAACACCGGGGAGCTGTTTTTT.

The gene calls are TRBV9 and TRBJ2-7; 7 bases map to TRBD1. The trim removed 0 bases at V and 0 bases at J, leaving 18 bases unmatched. The CDR3 spans 20 residues. The germline V gene encodes CDR1 SGDLS and CDR2 YYNGEE. Here the CDR3 reads CASSVGARGTLPPSSYEQYF. The DNA for the CDR3 is TGTGCCAGCAGCGTAGGGGCCAGGGGGACATTACCCCCCAGCTCCTACGAGCAGTACTTC. Using reference TRBV9 and TRBJ2-7 for the parts outside the CDR3, the full variable domain is DSGVTQTPKHLITATGQRVTLRCSPRSGDLSVYWYQQSLDQGLQFLIQYYNGEERAKGNILERFSAQQFPDLHSELNLSSLELGDSALYFCASSVGARGTLPPSSYEQYFGPGTRLTVT.

The J gene is TRBJ1-3, the V gene TRBV7-8; D ambiguous. Trimming took 5 bases from V and 4 from J, leaving 12 bases between them. The CDR3 length is 14 residues. The germline V gene encodes CDR1 SGHVS and CDR2 FQNEAQ. CDR3 region: CASSTGITGNTIYF. As DNA, the CDR3 is TGTGCCAGCAGCACTGGAATTACCGGAAACACCATATATTTT.

The rearrangement joins TRBV19 to TRBJ1-1; D remains unclear. Germline V gene sequence: CDR1 LNHDA, CDR2 SQIVND (reference sequence). CDR3 size: 13 residues. V dropped 6 bases and J dropped 3 bases, with 11 bases sitting between them. Written as DNA, the CDR3 is TGTGCCAGTAGGCTTGCGAGGGACACTGAAGCTTTCTTT. It specifies CASRLARDTEAFF.